This T cell receptor beta chain was documented in a study of PD-1 blockade in classical Hodgkin lymphoma. Overall study: Nivolumab was given intravenously to patients at 3 mg/kg every 2 weeks.

General study findings and limits: At C4D1, TCR diversity had climbed significantly for CD4+ cells, though not for CD8+ cells. When nivolumab was started under 1 year after ASCT, patients were excluded.

As regards this clone: Its specificity is unknown.

CDR1 is SGHTA, CDR2 FQGNSA, per germline. This CDR3 comprises 15 residues. V lost 1 base and J 1 base, leaving 11 bases between the germline ends. Each patient relapsed following autologous stem cell transplantation, and prior brentuximab vedotin exposure differed. Each best response was a complete response, a partial response or progressive disease. Repertoires were generated with immunoSEQ multiplex PCR, while TCRdb's copy carries only in-frame clones and drops some. The sample records approximately 52,000 clones, approximately 70% being singletons. The receptor was derived from a human donor with classical Hodgkin lymphoma. The chain has TRBV7-2 and TRBJ2-7, with no clear D. This material consisted of peripheral blood mononuclear cells (PBMCs), taken before the second cycle of nivolumab. The CDR3 loop is CASSLGLGQSYEQYF. CDR3 nucleotides: TGTGCCAGCAGCTTAGGCCTCGGCCAGTCCTACGAGCAGTACTTC.